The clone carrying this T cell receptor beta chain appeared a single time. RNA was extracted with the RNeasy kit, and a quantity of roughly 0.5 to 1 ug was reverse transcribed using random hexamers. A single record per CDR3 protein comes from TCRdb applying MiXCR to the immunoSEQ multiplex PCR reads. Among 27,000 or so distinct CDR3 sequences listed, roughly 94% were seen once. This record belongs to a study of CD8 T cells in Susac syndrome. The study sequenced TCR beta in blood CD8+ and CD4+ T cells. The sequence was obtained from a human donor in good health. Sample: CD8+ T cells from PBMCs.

CDR3 DNA: TGTGCCAGCAGTTTCGAGGGGGCTAACACTGAAGCTTTCTTT. Translated, it gives CASSFEGANTEAFF. The chain combines TRBV27 with TRBJ1-1; 7 bases line up with TRBD1. The V gene end was trimmed by 3 bases and the J gene end by 2 bases; junction bases not matched to a gene: 3. The CDR3 has 14 amino acids. Germline-derived CDR1 and CDR2 are MNHEY and SMNVEV (reference sequence).